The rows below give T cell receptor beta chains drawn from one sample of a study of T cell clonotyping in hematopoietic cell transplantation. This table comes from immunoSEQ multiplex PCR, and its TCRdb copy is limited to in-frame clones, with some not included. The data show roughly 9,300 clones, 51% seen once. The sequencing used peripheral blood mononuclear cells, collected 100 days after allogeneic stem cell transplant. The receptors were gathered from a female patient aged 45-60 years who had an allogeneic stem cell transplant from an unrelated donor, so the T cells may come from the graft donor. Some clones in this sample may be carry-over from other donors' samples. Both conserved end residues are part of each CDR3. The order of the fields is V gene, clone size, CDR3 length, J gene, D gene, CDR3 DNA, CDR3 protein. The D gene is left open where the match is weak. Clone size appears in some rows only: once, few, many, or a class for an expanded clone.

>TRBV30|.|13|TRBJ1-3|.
TGTGCGACTCCAGGGAGGAGTGGAAGCACCATATATTTT
CATPGRSGSTIYF
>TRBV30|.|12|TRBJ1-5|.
TGTGCCTGGAGTCCTGGTAATCAGCCCCAGCATTTT
CAWSPGNQPQHF
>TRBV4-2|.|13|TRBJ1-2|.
TGTGCCAGCAGCTTGTTTAGTAACTATGGCTACACCTTC
CASSLFSNYGYTF
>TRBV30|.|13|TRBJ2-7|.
TGTGCCTGGAGTCCTCAGGGCCCGAACGAGCAGTACTTC
CAWSPQGPNEQYF
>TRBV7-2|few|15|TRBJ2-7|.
TGTGCCAGCAGCTTAGTTGTTACGGGGAACGACGAGCAGTACTTC
CASSLVVTGNDEQYF
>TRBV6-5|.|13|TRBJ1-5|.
TGTGCCAGCAGATTGGGACTTTATCAGCCCCAGCATTTT
CASRLGLYQPQHF
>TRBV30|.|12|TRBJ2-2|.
TGTGCCTGGAGTTTAACTCACGGGGAGCTGTTTTTT
CAWSLTHGELFF
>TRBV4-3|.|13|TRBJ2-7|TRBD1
TGCGCCAGCAGCCAACGGACAGGTCGCGAGCAGTACTTC
CASSQRTGREQYF
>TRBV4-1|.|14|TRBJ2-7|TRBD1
TGCGCCAGCAGCCTCTCCGGGACAGGCTACGAGCAGTACTTC
CASSLSGTGYEQYF
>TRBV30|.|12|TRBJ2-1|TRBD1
TGTGCCTGGACGGGACAGAACAATGAGCAGTTCTTC
CAWTGQNNEQFF
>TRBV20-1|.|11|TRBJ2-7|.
TGCAGTGCTCCTAGGGGACACGAGCAGTACTTC
CSAPRGHEQYF
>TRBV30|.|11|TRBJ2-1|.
TGTGCCTGGAGTGTACGGGATGAGCAGTTCTTC
CAWSVRDEQFF
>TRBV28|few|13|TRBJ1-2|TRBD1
TGTGCCAGCATTACCGACAGGGTTAGGGGCTACACCTTC
CASITDRVRGYTF
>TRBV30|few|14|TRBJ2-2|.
TGTGCCTGGAGAGGGGGGATTCCCGGTGGGGAGCTGTTTTTT
CAWRGGIPGGELFF
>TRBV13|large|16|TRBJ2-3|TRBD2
TGTGCCAGCAGCTCGTCTAGCGGGGGGGCCACAGATACGCAGTATTTT
CASSSSSGGATDTQYF
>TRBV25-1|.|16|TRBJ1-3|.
TGTGCCAGCAGTGCCGGGACTCACAGCTCTGGAAACACCATATATTTT
CASSAGTHSSGNTIYF
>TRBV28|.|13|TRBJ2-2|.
TGTGCCAGCAGTCTCCATTCGGCCGGGGAGCTGTTTTTT
CASSLHSAGELFF
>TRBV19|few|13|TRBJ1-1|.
TGTGCCAGCTCGGACAGCTTGAACACTGAAGCTTTCTTT
CASSDSLNTEAFF
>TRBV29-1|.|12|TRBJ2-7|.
TGCAGCGCCTCAAAGGGGGGGCTTGAGCAGTACTTC
CSASKGGLEQYF
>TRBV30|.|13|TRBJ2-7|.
TGTGCCTGTGGTCCGAGGCGATCCTACGAACAGTACTTC
CACGPRRSYEQYF
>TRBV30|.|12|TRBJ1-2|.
TGTGCCTGGGTCCTGGACCAGGGAGGCTACACCTTC
CAWVLDQGGYTF
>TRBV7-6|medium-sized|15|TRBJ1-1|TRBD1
TGTGCCAGCAGCTTAGGACAGGGGGCGAACACTGAAGCTTTCTTT
CASSLGQGANTEAFF
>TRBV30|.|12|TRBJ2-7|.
TGTGCCTGGAGTCGGATCCCTCACGAGCAGTACTTC
CAWSRIPHEQYF
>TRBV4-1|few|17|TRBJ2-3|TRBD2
TGCGCCAGCAGCCAAAGGGGACTAGCGGGGAATACAGATACGCAGTATTTT
CASSQRGLAGNTDTQYF
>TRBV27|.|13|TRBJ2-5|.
TGTGCCAGCAGTGCTCGATGGATGGAGACCCAGTACTTC
CASSARWMETQYF
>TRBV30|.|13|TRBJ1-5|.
TGTGCCTGGAGTGCTGAGGGGAGTCAGCCCCAGCATTTT
CAWSAEGSQPQHF
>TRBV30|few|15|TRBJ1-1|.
TGTGCCTGGAGTAGTTTGGGGGGAGGGGACACTGAAGCTTTCTTT
CAWSSLGGGDTEAFF
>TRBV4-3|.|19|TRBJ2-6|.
TGCGCCAGCAGCCAAGGGGGTGGGGGGCGCTCCCCTGGGGCCAACGTCCTGACTTTC
CASSQGGGGRSPGANVLTF
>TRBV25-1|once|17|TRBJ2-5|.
TGTGCCAGCAGTGAATCTTTCCAAAGGGGTACCGAAGAGACCCAGTACTTC
CASSESFQRGTEETQYF
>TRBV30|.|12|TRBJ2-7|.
TGTGCCTGGAGTGTACAGGGCCACGAGCAGTACTTC
CAWSVQGHEQYF
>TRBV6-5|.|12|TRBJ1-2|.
TGTGCCAGCAGTTACGGCTTGGGTGGCTACACCTTC
CASSYGLGGYTF
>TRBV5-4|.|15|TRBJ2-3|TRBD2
TGTGCCAGCAGCTTGGAAGCGGGAAGCACAGATACGCAGTATTTT
CASSLEAGSTDTQYF
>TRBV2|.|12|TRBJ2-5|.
TGTGCCAGCTCAGGGAAAGGAGAGACCCAGTACTTC
CASSGKGETQYF
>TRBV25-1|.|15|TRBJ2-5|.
TGTGCCAGCAGTGAAGATCGCATTGGGCAAGAGACCCAGTACTTC
CASSEDRIGQETQYF
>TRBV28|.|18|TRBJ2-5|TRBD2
TGTGCCAGCAGTTTAAGTCTAGCGGGAGGGCCGGTCGGGGAGACCCAGTACTTC
CASSLSLAGGPVGETQYF
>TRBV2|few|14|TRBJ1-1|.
TGTGCCAGCAGTGGCGCACCCAGATCCACTGAAGCTTTCTTT
CASSGAPRSTEAFF
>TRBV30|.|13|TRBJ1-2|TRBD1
TGTGCCGTCAGTCGGGACAGGCCGATGGGCTACACCTTC
CAVSRDRPMGYTF
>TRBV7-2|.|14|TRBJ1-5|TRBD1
TGTGCCAGCAGCCCGGGACAGGGTGGACAGCCCCAGCATTTT
CASSPGQGGQPQHF
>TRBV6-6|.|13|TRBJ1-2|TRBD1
TGTGCCAGCAGGCGACAGGGTGGCGATGGCTACACCTTC
CASRRQGGDGYTF
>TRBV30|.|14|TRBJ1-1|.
TGTGCCTGGGGGGACAACTTCATGAACACTGAAGCTTTCTTT
CAWGDNFMNTEAFF
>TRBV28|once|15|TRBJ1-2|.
TGTGCCAGCAGTCCCCCTCGGTTCCTCCATTATGGCTACACCTTC
CASSPPRFLHYGYTF
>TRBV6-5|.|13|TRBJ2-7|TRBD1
TGTGCCAGCAGCGTGGGGACAGAGGAGTCGCCATACTTC
CASSVGTEESPYF